This entry describes one T cell receptor (beta chain). Methods used by the authors: Reference gene primers were amplified, and this amplification served to estimate nucleated cell counts. Using immunoSEQ multiplex PCR, the repertoire was profiled, and TCRdb retains in-frame clones only, with some absent. The DNA was the basis for D and trimming; V, J and clone size are from that table. Of about 270,000 clones listed, 85% were seen once; the top ten hold about an eighth. The germline CDR1 and CDR2 sequences are SGDLS and YYNGEE. CDR3 length equals 14 residues. Deletions cut 0 bases from V and 5 bases from J, with 11 bases between. The data stem from a study of blood T cell repertoires in COVID-19. At the level of the study: Spain, Italy and the United States supplied samples that represented acute and convalescent COVID-19. T cells, B-cell-depleted T cells, or PBMCs provided the cDNA or gDNA that served as material.

The sequence was obtained from a human donor in a cohort sampled during active COVID-19. The chain carries TRBV9 and TRBJ2-5; a possible D gene is TRBD1 (6 bases). The sequencing input was peripheral blood. CDR3 nucleotide sequence: TGTGCCAGCAGCGTAGCTGGGCAGGGGGAGACCCAGTACTTC. This translates into CASSVAGQGETQYF.